This T cell receptor (beta chain) was recovered during a study of chemoradiotherapy in HPV16-positive cancers. In the study overall: Candidate HPV-specific T-cell clones and common TCR motifs came from functional assays in a couple of HPV16-positive patients.

The assay was immunoSEQ multiplex PCR, and TCRdb's table has in-frame clones only and misses some. The sample yields roughly 6,200 clones, 75% to 85% seen once. Repertoires were sampled repeatedly during chemoradiotherapy. Trimming cost V 0 bases and J 4 bases; bases outside gene matches: 6. Germline CDR1 is LGHNA and CDR2 is YNFKEQ. The CDR3 totals 15 residues. This receptor was identified in a human donor with HPV-associated anogenital cancer. The source was tumor tissue, collected from a patient who underwent chemoradiotherapy. The gene calls are TRBV4-2 and TRBJ2-7; 7 bases line up with TRBD1. For the CDR3, the DNA is TGTGCCAGCAGCCAAGAATCGACAGGGTGGTACGAGCAGTACTTC. This gives the protein CASSQESTGWYEQYF.